This T cell receptor beta chain was sequenced during a study of PD-1 blockade in classical Hodgkin lymphoma. The V gene's germline CDR1 is MNHEY and CDR2 SVGAGI. The CDR3 runs to 14 residues. The V gene lost 3 bases and the J gene lost 0 bases, with 8 bases spanning the gap. Relapse after autologous stem cell transplantation occurred in every patient, and brentuximab vedotin exposure varied. Libraries were prepared by immunoSEQ multiplex PCR; TCRdb keeps only in-frame clonotypes and omits some of them. Here the sample spans about 62,000 clones, 88% being singletons. This clonotype originated in a human donor with classical Hodgkin lymphoma. The sample here was peripheral blood mononuclear cells (PBMCs), taken at baseline. The chain carries TRBV6-5 and TRBJ1-1; D is possibly TRBD1 (5 bases). The CDR3 DNA follows: TGTGCCAGCAGTTATGAGGGGCTGAACACTGAAGCTTTCTTT. Its protein is CASSYEGLNTEAFF.